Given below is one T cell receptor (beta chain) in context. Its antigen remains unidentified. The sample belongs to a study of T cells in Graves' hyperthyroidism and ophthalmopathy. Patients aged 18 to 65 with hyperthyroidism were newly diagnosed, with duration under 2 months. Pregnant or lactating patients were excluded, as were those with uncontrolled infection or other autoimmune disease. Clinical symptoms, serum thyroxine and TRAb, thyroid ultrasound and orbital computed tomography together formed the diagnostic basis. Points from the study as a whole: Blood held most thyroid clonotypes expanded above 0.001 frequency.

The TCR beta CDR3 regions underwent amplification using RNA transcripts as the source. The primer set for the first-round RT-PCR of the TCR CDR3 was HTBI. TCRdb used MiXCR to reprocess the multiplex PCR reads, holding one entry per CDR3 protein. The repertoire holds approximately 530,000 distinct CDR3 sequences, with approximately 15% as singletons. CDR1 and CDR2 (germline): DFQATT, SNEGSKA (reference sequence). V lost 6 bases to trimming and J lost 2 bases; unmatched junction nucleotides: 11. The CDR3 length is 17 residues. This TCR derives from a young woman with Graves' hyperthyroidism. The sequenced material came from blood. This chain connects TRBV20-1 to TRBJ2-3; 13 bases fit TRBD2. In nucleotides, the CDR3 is TGCAGTGCCATCACTAGCGGGAGGGCCAGGGACACAGATACGCAGTATTTT. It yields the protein CSAITSGRARDTDTQYF.